This T cell receptor (beta chain) is from a study of CD8+ T cells in alopecia areata. The treatment is: oral pan-JAK inhibitor, 5-10 mg twice daily. Peripheral blood samples and lesional scalp punch biopsies were obtained from alopecia areata patients. cDNA serving as the sequencing template came from extracted, reverse transcribed RNA. Only in-frame clones appear in the TCRdb table, and some are missing; sequencing was by immunoSEQ multiplex PCR. In the table there are around 170,000 clones, 40% to 55% of which are singletons. General observations from the study: Scalp clonality dropped significantly under tofacitinib, as did expanded CD8+ top-100 clones. How baseline CD8+ expansion relates to response remains uncertain (there was one nonresponder).

Turning to this clone: No antigen is known for it.

The CDR3 runs 15 residues. Germline V gene sequence: CDR1 SGHDN, CDR2 FVKESK. V lost 1 base, J lost 2 bases, and 9 bases lay in between. The sample in question was CD8+ T cells sorted from blood, obtained around week 53, from a patient treated with tofacitinib. This chain connects TRBV14 to TRBJ2-1, with D hard to call. This sequence was found in a human donor with alopecia areata. The CDR3 loop is CASSQGWVTYNEQFF. CDR3 DNA sequence: TGTGCCAGCAGCCAAGGTTGGGTTACCTACAATGAGCAGTTCTTC.